This T cell receptor beta chain appears in the sequencing data of a study of CD8 T cells in Susac syndrome. It was with random hexamers that roughly 0.45 to 1 ug RNA was reverse transcribed. The method of amplification for TCR beta CDR3 was immunoSEQ multiplex PCR, covering 54 Vbeta and 13 Jbeta. TCRdb independently ran MiXCR on the immunoSEQ multiplex PCR reads; one entry per CDR3 protein. The table includes 200,000 to 250,000 distinct CDR3 sequences, about 90% detected once. Treatment-naive patients with stable or active relapsing-remitting disease were the multiple sclerosis controls. Negative isolation yielded the CD8+ and CD4+ T cells, while FACS enriched the TEMRA cells. Germline-derived CDR1 and CDR2 are SGHTA and FQGTGA. This CDR3 region has 18 residues. Trimming took 0 bases from V and 4 from J; bases not matched to a gene: 6.

Sequences were obtained from CD8+ T cells from PBMCs. The chain links TRBV7-3 to TRBJ2-3, with TRBD2 identical over 14 bases. This TCR came from a human donor with multiple sclerosis. As DNA, the CDR3 is TGTGCCAGCAGCTTAACTTCGACTAGCGGGGGGGCCGCAGATACGCAGTATTTT. Translation: CASSLTSTSGGAADTQYF.